The 3 T cell receptor beta chains below come from one sample, sequenced in a study of cytomegalovirus exposure and HLA in healthy donors. The PCR was carried out with 60 Vbeta primers and 13 Jbeta primers. Here immunoSEQ multiplex PCR was the method, and the copy in TCRdb shows in-frame clones only, minus some. The table includes about 130,000 clones, around 78% detected once. Material for sequencing was PBMCs. Receptors were obtained from a man in his forties in good health and CMV-seronegative.

This chain links TRBV13 with TRBJ2-7; 8 bases are a match to TRBD1. Unmatched junction bases numbered 6, after V lost 5 bases and J lost 6 bases. Germline values: CDR1 PRHDT, CDR2 FYEKMQ (reference sequence). CDR3 size: 13 residues. CDR3 amino acids: CASSALQGGEQYF. CDR3 DNA: TGTGCCAGCAGCGCATTACAGGGGGGCGAGCAGTACTTC.

V is TRBV5-1 and J is TRBJ2-7; TRBD2 matches 8 bases. CDR1 is SGHRS and CDR2 is YFSETQ in the germline V gene. The CDR3 consists of 14 residues. V was pared by 4 bases and J by 3 bases, with 6 bases of the junction left unmatched. The CDR3 sequence is CASSAPGGVYEQYF. CDR3 bases: TGCGCCAGCAGCGCCCCGGGGGGGGTCTACGAGCAGTACTTC.

The V call is TRBV4-1, the J call TRBJ1-1, with D possibly TRBD1 on 5 matching bases. Germline-derived CDR1 and CDR2 are MGHRA and YSYEKL. The V end was cut by 1 base, the J end by 0 bases, with 6 bases between. This CDR3 contains 14 residues. The CDR3 nucleotides are TGCGCCAGCAGCCAAGTAGGGGTGAACACTGAAGCTTTCTTT. Translated: CASSQVGVNTEAFF.